The rows below give T cell receptor beta chains drawn from one sample of a study of CXCR3-negative and CXCR3-positive naive CD8 T cells. TCRdb reanalyzed the 5' RACE reads, giving one entry per CDR3 protein sequence and no DNA. This table lists 150,000 to 180,000 distinct CDR3 sequences. Sequencing used naive CXCR3+ CD8+ T cells from blood. The origin of the receptors is a human donor in good health. Some clones in this sample may be carry-over from other donors' samples. The CDR3 runs from the conserved cysteine through the conserved F or W.

V	J	CDR3
TRBV4-2	TRBJ2-7	CASSPLAGGPYEQYF
TRBV5-1	TRBJ2-7	CASSLAPETLRYEQYF
TRBV5-1	TRBJ2-1	CASSDGLAGVLEEQFF
TRBV3-1	TRBJ2-2	CASSQGRAGNGELFF
TRBV5-5	TRBJ2-1	CASSSEGGLVENEQFF
TRBV6-5	TRBJ2-3	CASSYSMWEKSDTQYF
TRBV7-6	TRBJ1-6	CASSQQTRMGFNSPLHF
TRBV7-2	TRBJ2-5	CASSPTTSGRKTQYF
TRBV21-1	TRBJ1-5	CANSSWTANSNQPQHF
TRBV15	TRBJ2-1	CATSRDLMNEQFF
TRBV7-6	TRBJ1-1	CASSLAGRGTTEAFF
TRBV7-2	TRBJ2-7	CASSQPGAAGAYEQYF
TRBV7-6	TRBJ2-7	CASSLATGGSIYEQYF
TRBV5-1	TRBJ1-6	CASSLWTSSYNSPLHF
TRBV12-3/TRBV12-4	TRBJ2-7	CASSLDDNSYEQYF
TRBV6-6	TRBJ2-7	CASSYTLNLGRAYEQYF
TRBV11-2	TRBJ1-4	CASSLAPAGQGGGNEKLFF
TRBV20-1	TRBJ2-7	CSAGGGTPSYEQYF
TRBV20-1	TRBJ2-7	CSARGVAGDAVSYEQYF
TRBV4-3	TRBJ2-3	CASSQDGGRADTQYF
TRBV27	TRBJ2-7	CASSLTRDSSYEQYF
TRBV6-1	TRBJ2-7	CASSTGLGYEQYF
TRBV12-3/TRBV12-4	TRBJ2-1	CASSLGLAGGYSYNEQFF
TRBV7-8	TRBJ2-7	CASSLGGSGSMVYEQYF
TRBV6-1	TRBJ1-2	CASSPRQGPNYGYTF
TRBV27	TRBJ2-3	CASRILAGVRDTQYF
TRBV28	TRBJ2-7	CASRGQSLSYEQYF